Listed here are 8 T cell receptor beta chains from one sample, sequenced in a study of shared clonotypes between healthy human individuals. Only in-frame clones appear in the TCRdb table, and some are missing; sequencing was by immunoSEQ multiplex PCR. The table shows a few million clones, with 85% to 95% occurring only once. Source material: naive CD4+ T cells from PBMCs. The subset denotes: CD45RA+ positively selected. The receptors originated from a man younger than 35 in good health. Some clones in this sample may be carry-over from other donors' samples.

The J gene is TRBJ2-7, the V gene TRBV5-3; D gene unclear. TRBV5-3 is placed among ORFs of uncertain function. The CDR3 length is 12 residues. CDR3 residues: CARSTLGRAPFV. The CDR3 DNA sequence: TGTGCCAGAAGCACTCTCGGACGGGCGCCGTTTGTC.

The V and J genes are TRBV11-3 and TRBJ2-2, with 12 bases that match TRBD2. Trimming at V came to 5 bases and at J to 7 bases, leaving 5 bases not matched to a gene. The CDR3 extends over 15 amino acids. CDR1 is SGHNT, CDR2 YENEEA, per germline. The CDR3: CASSGTSGSNGELFF. Written as DNA, the CDR3 is TGTGCCAGCAGCGGGACTAGCGGGTCTAACGGGGAGCTGTTTTTT.

The V call is TRBV28, the J call TRBJ2-1; 15 bases match TRBD2. The trim removed 3 bases at V and 0 bases at J, leaving 6 bases unmatched. The CDR3 sequence is 19 residues long. Looked up from germline, CDR1 is MDHEN and CDR2 is SYDVKM. In DNA, the CDR3 is TGTGCCAGCAGTTTCTCCGGGACTAGCGGGAGGAGCTCCTACAATGAGCAGTTCTTC. This gives the protein CASSFSGTSGRSSYNEQFF.

The chain combines TRBV19 with TRBJ2-7, with D unclear. V dropped 7 bases and J dropped 1 base, with 14 bases sitting between them. The CDR3 has 14 residues. CDR1 and CDR2 from the germline V gene are LNHDA and SQIVND (reference sequence). CDR3 sequence: CASKVDGLSYEQYF. As DNA, the CDR3 is TGTGCCAGTAAGGTAGACGGATTATCCTACGAGCAGTACTTC.

This chain joins TRBV28 and TRBJ2-1; TRBD2 agrees at 11 bases. V lost 5 bases to trimming and J lost 0 bases; unmatched junction nucleotides: 12. This CDR3 is 19 amino acids long. Germline CDR1 and CDR2: MDHEN and SYDVKM. DNA of the CDR3: TGTGCCAGCAGTACCCGACTAGCGGGACGGCCGAGCTCCTACAATGAGCAGTTCTTC. Its translation: CASSTRLAGRPSSYNEQFF.

The V call is TRBV25-1, the J call TRBJ2-7; 10 bases agree with TRBD2. Germline lookup yields CDR1 MGHDK and CDR2 SYGVNS. With 2 bases clipped from V and 5 bases from J, the junction kept 3 bases outside the gene matches. The CDR3 runs to 14 residues. DNA for the CDR3: TGTGCCAGCAGTGAAAGCGGGAGGGCCCACGAGCAGTACTTC. Its protein is CASSESGRAHEQYF.

The V call is TRBV4-2, the J call TRBJ2-2, with TRBD2 matching over 10 bases. V lost 1 base and J lost 4; bases outside the gene matches: 3. Germline CDR1 reads LGHNA; CDR2 reads YNFKEQ. CDR3 length equals 16 residues. In nucleotides, the CDR3 is TGTGCCAGCAGCCAAGCGGAGCGGGAGGGCACCGGGGAGCTGTTTTTT. The encoded protein is CASSQAEREGTGELFF.

V is TRBV9 and J is TRBJ2-2; D is possibly TRBD2 (6 bases). The V and J ends lost 3 bases and 2 bases respectively, with 11 bases between them. Germline loops: CDR1 SGDLS, CDR2 YYNGEE. This CDR3 comprises 15 residues. The chain's CDR3 is CASSARDFNTGELFF. CDR3 sequence (DNA): TGTGCCAGCAGCGCCCGGGACTTCAACACCGGGGAGCTGTTTTTT. The full variable domain, rest sourced from reference TRBV9 and TRBJ2-2, is DSGVTQTPKHLITATGQRVTLRCSPRSGDLSVYWYQQSLDQGLQFLIQYYNGEERAKGNILERFSAQQFPDLHSELNLSSLELGDSALYFCASSARDFNTGELFFGEGSRLTVL.